The text below deals with one T cell receptor (beta chain). What it binds is unknown. This sample stems from a study of T cell responses to AZD1222 COVID-19 vaccine. V shed 4 bases, J shed 5 bases, and the junction held 8 bases outside the gene matches. The CDR3 totals 14 residues. Germline CDR1 SGDLS, CDR2 YYNGEE. Study findings and constraints: Among vaccine-associated CD4 TCRs, coverage spanned spike, with dominance at 160-218 and 743-854. At baseline, just 6 or 7 AZD1222 recipients tested seropositive.

Sequencing was performed with immunoSEQ multiplex PCR; in TCRdb, only in-frame clones are kept and a portion is missing. Found here are under 100,000 clones, about 88% of them singletons; the top ten hold about 2.8%. The gene calls are TRBV9 and TRBJ2-7; TRBD1 matches 8 bases. This material consisted of peripheral blood, taken on day 0 of AZD1222 vaccination. This TCR came from an adult in good health. The CDR3 DNA follows: TGTGCCAGCAGCCAAAGGACAGGGTTCGACGAGCAGTACTTC. Its protein is CASSQRTGFDEQYF.